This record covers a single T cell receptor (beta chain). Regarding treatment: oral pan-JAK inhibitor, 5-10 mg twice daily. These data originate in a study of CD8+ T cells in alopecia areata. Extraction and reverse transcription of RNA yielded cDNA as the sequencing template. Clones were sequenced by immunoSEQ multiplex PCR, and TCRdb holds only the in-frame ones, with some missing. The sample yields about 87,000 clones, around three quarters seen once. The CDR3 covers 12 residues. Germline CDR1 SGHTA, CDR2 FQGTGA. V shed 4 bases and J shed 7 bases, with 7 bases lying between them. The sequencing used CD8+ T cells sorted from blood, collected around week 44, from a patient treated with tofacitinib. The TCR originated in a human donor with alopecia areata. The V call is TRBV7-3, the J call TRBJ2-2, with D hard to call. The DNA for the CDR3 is TGTGCCAGCAGCTCCGGTGGCGGGGAGCTGTTTTTT. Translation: CASSSGGGELFF.